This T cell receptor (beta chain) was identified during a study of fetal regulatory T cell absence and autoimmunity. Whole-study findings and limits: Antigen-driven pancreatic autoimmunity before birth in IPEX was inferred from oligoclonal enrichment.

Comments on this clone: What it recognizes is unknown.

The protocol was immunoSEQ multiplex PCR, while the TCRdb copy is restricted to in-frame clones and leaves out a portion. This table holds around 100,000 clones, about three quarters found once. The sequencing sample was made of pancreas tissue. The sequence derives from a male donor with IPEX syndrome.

The CDR3 loop is CASSQDRGPDTQYF. The CDR3, as DNA: TGCGCCAGCAGCCAAGACAGGGGCCCAGATACGCAGTATTTT. This chain links TRBV4-1 with TRBJ2-3, with D tentatively TRBD1 (6 bases). V was pared by 0 bases and J by 4 bases, with 8 bases between. The CDR3 spans 14 residues. CDR1 and CDR2 from the germline V gene are MGHRA and YSYEKL.